A single sample gave rise to the 9 T cell receptor beta chains below, sequenced in a study of blood T cell repertoires in COVID-19. Using immunoSEQ multiplex PCR, the repertoire was profiled, and TCRdb retains in-frame clones only, with some absent. The sample carries around 87,000 clones, around 79% recorded once. The source material was peripheral blood. The receptors stem from a woman of 80 years or more with acute or convalescent COVID-19.

This clone was counted only a few times. The V call is TRBV28, the J call TRBJ2-1, with 13 bases identical to TRBD2. CDR1 and CDR2 (germline): MDHEN, SYDVKM. This CDR3 spans 16 amino acids. Trimming cost V 9 bases and J 7 bases; bases outside gene matches: 12. DNA for the CDR3: TGTGCCAGTTTTGTTGCCGGGACTAGCGGGGTTAATGAGCAGTTCTTC. It is translated as CASFVAGTSGVNEQFF.

The V and J genes are TRBV6-2 or TRBV6-3 and TRBJ1-5; TRBD1 matches 7 bases. The CDR3 has 14 residues. V lost 5 bases and J lost 0; bases outside the gene matches: 1. Germline values: CDR1 MNHEY, CDR2 SVGEGT. DNA for the CDR3: TGTGCCAGCAGTCGGACAGGTAGCAATCAGCCCCAGCATTTT. Protein sequence: CASSRTGSNQPQHF.

The gene calls are TRBV19 and TRBJ2-5; TRBD1 matches at 10 bases. V dropped 5 bases and J dropped 5; count of bases not matched to a gene: 5. The CDR3 length is 14 residues. Germline V CDR1 and CDR2: LNHDA, SQIVND (reference sequence). This CDR3 reads CASSGGQGLETQYF. Written as DNA, the CDR3 is TGTGCCAGTAGTGGGGGACAGGGGTTGGAGACCCAGTACTTC. Using reference TRBV19 and TRBJ2-5 for the parts outside the CDR3, the full variable domain is DGGITQSPKYLFRKEGQNVTLSCEQNLNHDAMYWYRQDPGQGLRLIYYSQIVNDFQKGDIAEGYSVSREKKESFPLTVTSAQKNPTAFYLCASSGGQGLETQYFGPGTRLLVL.

The rearrangement joins TRBV7-2 to TRBJ2-5, with D perhaps TRBD2 (5 bases). The germline CDR1 and CDR2 sequences are SGHTA and FQGNSA. The CDR3 is 14 residues long. The V end was cut by 5 bases, the J end by 1 base, with 11 bases between. CDR3 nucleotide sequence: TGTGCCAGCAGCCCCGACTACATCCAAGAGACCCAGTACTTC. Translating it yields CASSPDYIQETQYF.

The chain links TRBV5-1 to TRBJ1-6; 9 bases match TRBD1. This CDR3 region has 16 residues. The trim removed 4 bases at V and 7 bases at J, leaving 9 bases unmatched. The germline V gene encodes CDR1 SGHRS and CDR2 YFSETQ. The CDR3 loop reads CASSQGQGGKNSPLHF. The CDR3 nucleotides are TGCGCCAGCAGCCAGGGACAGGGAGGGAAAAATTCACCCCTCCACTTT.

The chain recombines TRBV19 with TRBJ1-5; 9 bases match TRBD1. Germline CDR1 is LNHDA and CDR2 is SQIVND (reference sequence). Trimming cost V 2 bases and J 0 bases; bases outside gene matches: 5. The CDR3 loop spans 17 amino acids. DNA of the CDR3: TGTGCCAGTAGTATAACGGGACAGGGCAATAGCAATCAGCCCCAGCATTTT. Its translation: CASSITGQGNSNQPQHF. Supplemented by reference TRBV19 and TRBJ1-5, the full variable domain reads DGGITQSPKYLFRKEGQNVTLSCEQNLNHDAMYWYRQDPGQGLRLIYYSQIVNDFQKGDIAEGYSVSREKKESFPLTVTSAQKNPTAFYLCASSITGQGNSNQPQHFGDGTRLSIL.

This chain joins TRBV28 and TRBJ1-2; D ambiguous. Germline CDR1 MDHEN, CDR2 SYDVKM. V was shortened by 10 bases and J by 2 bases, with 11 bases between the two germline ends. The CDR3 extends over 12 amino acids. The CDR3 DNA follows: TGTGCCACCAGCAGGCAAAACTATGGCTACACCTTC. It translates to CATSRQNYGYTF.

The V and J genes are TRBV6-5 and TRBJ2-7; D perhaps matches TRBD2 (5 bases). CDR1 MNHEY and CDR2 SVGAGI come from the germline V gene. The CDR3 spans 16 residues. Deletions cut 0 bases from V and 7 bases from J, with 19 bases between. The CDR3 coding sequence is TGTGCCAGCAGTTACTCTCTACTTCTCCCTACGGGGGAGCAGTACTTC. Encoded protein: CASSYSLLLPTGEQYF.

The V gene is TRBV11-2, the J gene TRBJ2-1; 9 bases map to TRBD2. The CDR3 covers 18 residues. CDR1 is SGHAT and CDR2 is FQNNGV in the germline V gene. V shed 1 base and J 0 bases; nucleotides not matched to a gene: 7. This chain's CDR3 is CASSLGGSGRSSYNEQFF. CDR3 in DNA: TGTGCCAGCAGCTTAGGTGGTAGCGGGAGATCCTCCTACAATGAGCAGTTCTTC.